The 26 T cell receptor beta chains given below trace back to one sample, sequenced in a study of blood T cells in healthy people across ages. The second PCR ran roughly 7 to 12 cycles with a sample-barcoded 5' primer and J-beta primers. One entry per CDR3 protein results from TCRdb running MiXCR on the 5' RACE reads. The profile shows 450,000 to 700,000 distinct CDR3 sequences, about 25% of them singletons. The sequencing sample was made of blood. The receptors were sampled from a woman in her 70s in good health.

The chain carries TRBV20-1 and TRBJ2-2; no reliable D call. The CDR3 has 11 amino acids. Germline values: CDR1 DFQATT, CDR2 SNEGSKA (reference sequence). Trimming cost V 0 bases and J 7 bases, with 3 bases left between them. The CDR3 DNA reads TGCAGTGCTAGAGATTTCGGGGAGCTGTTTTTT. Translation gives CSARDFGELFF.

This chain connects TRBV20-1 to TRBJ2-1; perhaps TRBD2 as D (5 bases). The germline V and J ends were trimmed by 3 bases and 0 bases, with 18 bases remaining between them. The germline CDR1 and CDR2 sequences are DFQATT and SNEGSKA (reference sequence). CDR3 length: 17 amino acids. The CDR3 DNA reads TGCAGTGCTAGTAGCGCCGGACTTAGGAGCTCCTACAATGAGCAGTTCTTC. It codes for CSASSAGLRSSYNEQFF.

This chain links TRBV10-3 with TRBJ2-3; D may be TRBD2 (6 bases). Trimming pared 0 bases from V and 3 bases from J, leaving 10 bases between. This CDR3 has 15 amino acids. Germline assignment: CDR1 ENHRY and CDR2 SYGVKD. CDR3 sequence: CAISESVGGTDTQYF. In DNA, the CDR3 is TGTGCCATCAGTGAGTCGGTGGGAGGAACAGATACGCAGTATTTT.

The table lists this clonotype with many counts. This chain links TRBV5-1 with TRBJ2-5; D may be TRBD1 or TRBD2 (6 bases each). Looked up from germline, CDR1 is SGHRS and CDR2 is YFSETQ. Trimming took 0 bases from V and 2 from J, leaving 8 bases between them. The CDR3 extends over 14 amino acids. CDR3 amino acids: CASSLEGGQETQYF. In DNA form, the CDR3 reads TGCGCCAGCAGCTTGGAGGGGGGACAAGAGACCCAGTACTTC.

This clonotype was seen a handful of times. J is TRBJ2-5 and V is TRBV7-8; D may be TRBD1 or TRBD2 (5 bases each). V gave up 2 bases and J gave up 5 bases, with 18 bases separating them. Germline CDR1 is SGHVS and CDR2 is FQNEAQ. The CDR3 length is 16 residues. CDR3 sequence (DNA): TGTGCCAGCAGCTTAAATAACAGGTCTAGAGGGGAGACCCAGTACTTC. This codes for CASSLNNRSRGETQYF.

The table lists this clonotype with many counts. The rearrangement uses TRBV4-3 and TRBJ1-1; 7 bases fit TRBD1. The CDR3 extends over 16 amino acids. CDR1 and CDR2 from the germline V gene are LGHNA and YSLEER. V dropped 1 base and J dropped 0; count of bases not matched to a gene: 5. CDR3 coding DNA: TGCGCCAGCAGCCAAGGGGGACAGCAGTTGAACACTGAAGCTTTCTTT. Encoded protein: CASSQGGQQLNTEAFF.

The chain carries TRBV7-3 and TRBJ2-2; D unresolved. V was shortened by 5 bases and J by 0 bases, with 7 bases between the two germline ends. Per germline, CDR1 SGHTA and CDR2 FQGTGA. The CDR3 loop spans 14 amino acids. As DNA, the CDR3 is TGTGCCAGCAGCGAACGGACGAACACCGGGGAGCTGTTTTTT. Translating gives CASSERTNTGELFF.

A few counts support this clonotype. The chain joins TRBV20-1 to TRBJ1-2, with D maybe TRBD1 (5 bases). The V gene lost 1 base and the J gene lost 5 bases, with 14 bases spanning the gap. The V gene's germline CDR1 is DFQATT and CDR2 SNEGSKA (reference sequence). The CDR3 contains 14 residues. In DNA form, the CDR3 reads TGCAGTGCTAGAGTTCAGGGAAGAGAGTATGGCTACACCTTC. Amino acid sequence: CSARVQGREYGYTF.

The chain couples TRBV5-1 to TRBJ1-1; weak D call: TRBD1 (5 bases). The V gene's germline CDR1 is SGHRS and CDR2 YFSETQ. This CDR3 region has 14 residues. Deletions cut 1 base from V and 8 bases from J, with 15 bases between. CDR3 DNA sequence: TGCGCCAGCAGCTTGAATCCAGGGTTCACAGAAGCTTTCTTT. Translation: CASSLNPGFTEAFF.

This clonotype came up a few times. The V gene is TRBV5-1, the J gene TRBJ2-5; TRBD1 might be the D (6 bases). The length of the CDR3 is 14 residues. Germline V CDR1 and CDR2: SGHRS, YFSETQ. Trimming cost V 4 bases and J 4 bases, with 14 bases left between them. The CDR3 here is CASSPKQQGETQYF. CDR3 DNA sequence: TGCGCCAGCAGCCCCAAACAACAGGGAGAGACCCAGTACTTC.

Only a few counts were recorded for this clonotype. The CDR3, as DNA: TGTGCCAGCAGCCAAGATCGTCAGCCCCAGCATTTT. Amino acids: CASSQDRQPQHF. The chain uses TRBV4-2 and TRBJ1-5; D is uncertain. Trimming took off 0 bases at V and 6 bases at J, with 3 bases between the two ends. The germline V gene has CDR1 LGHNA and CDR2 YNFKEQ. The CDR3 is 12 amino acids.

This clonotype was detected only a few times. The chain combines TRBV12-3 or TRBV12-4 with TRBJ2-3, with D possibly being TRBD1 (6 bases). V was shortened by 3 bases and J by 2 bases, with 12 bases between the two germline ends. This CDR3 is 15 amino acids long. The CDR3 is CASSFGGLNTDTQYF. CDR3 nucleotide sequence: TGTGCCAGCAGTTTTGGGGGCTTAAACACAGATACGCAGTATTTT.

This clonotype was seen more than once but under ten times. The CDR3 protein is CSVAVPAGFNYGYTF. In DNA form, the CDR3 reads TGCAGCGTCGCCGTGCCTGCGGGTTTTAATTATGGCTACACCTTC. The chain links TRBV29-1 to TRBJ1-2, with no clear D. Germline V gives CDR1 SQVTM, CDR2 ANQGSEA. The CDR3 runs 15 residues. Trimming pared 6 bases from V and 5 bases from J, leaving 22 bases between.

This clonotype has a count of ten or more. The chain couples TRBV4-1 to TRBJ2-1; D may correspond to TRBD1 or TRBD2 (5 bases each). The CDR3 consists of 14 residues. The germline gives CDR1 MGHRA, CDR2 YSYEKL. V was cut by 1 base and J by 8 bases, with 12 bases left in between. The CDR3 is CASSQGGEYDEQFF. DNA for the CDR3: TGCGCCAGCAGCCAAGGAGGGGAGTACGATGAGCAGTTCTTC.

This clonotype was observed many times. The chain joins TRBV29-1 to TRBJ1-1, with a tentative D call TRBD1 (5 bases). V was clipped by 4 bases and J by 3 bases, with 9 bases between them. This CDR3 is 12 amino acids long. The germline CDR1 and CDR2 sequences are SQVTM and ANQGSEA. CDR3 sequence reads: CSVVGTYTEAFF. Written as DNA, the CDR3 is TGCAGCGTTGTAGGGACTTACACTGAAGCTTTCTTT.

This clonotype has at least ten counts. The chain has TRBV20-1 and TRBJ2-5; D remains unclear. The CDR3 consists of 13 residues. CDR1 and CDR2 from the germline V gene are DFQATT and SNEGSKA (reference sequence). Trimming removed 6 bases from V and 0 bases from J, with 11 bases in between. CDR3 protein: CSAGPEYQETQYF. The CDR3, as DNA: TGCAGTGCCGGGCCTGAGTACCAAGAGACCCAGTACTTC.

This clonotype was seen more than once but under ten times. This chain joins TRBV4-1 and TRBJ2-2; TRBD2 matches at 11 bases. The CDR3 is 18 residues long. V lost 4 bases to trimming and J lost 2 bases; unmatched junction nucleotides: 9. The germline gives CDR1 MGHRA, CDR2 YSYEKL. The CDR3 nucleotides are TGCGCCAGCAGCCGGGGGACTAGCGGATTTCTTAACACCGGGGAGCTGTTTTTT. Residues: CASSRGTSGFLNTGELFF.

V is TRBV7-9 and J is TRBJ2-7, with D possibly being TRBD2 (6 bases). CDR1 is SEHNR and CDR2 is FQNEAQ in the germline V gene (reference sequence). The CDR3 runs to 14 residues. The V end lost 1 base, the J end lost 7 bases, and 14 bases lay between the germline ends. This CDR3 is CASSLGSGVREQYF. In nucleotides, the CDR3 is TGTGCCAGCAGCTTAGGATCGGGGGTCAGGGAGCAGTACTTC.

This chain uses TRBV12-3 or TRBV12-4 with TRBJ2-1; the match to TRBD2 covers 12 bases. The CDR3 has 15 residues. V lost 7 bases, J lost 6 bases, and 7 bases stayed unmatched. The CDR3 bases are TGTGCCAGCAAGCGACTAGCGGGGGAAAGCAATGAGCAGTTCTTC. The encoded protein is CASKRLAGESNEQFF.

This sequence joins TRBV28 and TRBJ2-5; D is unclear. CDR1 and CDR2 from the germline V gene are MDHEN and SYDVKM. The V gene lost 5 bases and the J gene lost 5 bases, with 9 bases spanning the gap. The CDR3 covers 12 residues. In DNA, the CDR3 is TGTGCCAGCAGTCAAAGGGCGGAGACCCAGTACTTC. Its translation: CASSQRAETQYF.

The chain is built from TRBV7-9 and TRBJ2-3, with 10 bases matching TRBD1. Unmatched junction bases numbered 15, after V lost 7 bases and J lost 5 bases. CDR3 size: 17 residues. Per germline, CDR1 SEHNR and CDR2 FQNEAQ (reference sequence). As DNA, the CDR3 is TGTGCCAGCACCGGGAATCTCGGGACAGGGGCTAGAGATACGCAGTATTTT. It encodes CASTGNLGTGARDTQYF.

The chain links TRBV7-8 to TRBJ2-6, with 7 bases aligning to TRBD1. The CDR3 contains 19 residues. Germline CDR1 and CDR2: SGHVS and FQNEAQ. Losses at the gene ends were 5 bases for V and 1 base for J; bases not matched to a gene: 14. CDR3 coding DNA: TGTGCCAGCAGCCTTAAACTGACAGGGCGTAATTCTGGGGCCAACGTCCTGACTTTC. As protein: CASSLKLTGRNSGANVLTF.

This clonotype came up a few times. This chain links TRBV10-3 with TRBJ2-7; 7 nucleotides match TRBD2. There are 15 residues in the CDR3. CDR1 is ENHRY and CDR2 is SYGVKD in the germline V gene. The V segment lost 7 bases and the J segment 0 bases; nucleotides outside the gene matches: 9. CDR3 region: CAIKASGADSYEQYF. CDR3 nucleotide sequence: TGTGCCATCAAGGCTAGCGGCGCGGACTCCTACGAGCAGTACTTC.

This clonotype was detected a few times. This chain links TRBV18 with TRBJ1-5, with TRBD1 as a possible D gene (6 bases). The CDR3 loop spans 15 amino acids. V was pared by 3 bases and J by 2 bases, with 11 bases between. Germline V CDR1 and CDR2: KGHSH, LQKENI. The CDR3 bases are TGTGCCAGCTCACCGGCGGCAGGGGGCAATCAGCCCCAGCATTTT. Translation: CASSPAAGGNQPQHF.

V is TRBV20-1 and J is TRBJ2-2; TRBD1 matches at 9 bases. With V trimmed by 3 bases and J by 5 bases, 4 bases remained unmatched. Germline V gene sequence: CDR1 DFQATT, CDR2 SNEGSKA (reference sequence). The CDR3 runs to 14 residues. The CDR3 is CSARGTGPTGELFF. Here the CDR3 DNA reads TGCAGTGCTAGGGGGACAGGGCCAACCGGGGAGCTGTTTTTT.

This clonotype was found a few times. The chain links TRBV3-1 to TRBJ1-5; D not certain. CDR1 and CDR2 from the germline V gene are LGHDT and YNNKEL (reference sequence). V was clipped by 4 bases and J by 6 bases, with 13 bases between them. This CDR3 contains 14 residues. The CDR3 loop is CASSPRGGSQPQHF. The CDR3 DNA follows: TGTGCCAGCAGCCCCCGGGGAGGTTCTCAGCCCCAGCATTTT. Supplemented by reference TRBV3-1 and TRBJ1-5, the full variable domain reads DTAVSQTPKYLVTQMGNDKSIKCEQNLGHDTMYWYKQDSKKFLKIMFSYNNKELIINETVPNRFSPKSPDKAHLNLHINSLELGDSAVYFCASSPRGGSQPQHFGDGTRLSIL.